A selection of T cell receptor beta chains follows, all from one sample in a study of blood T cells in healthy people across ages. MiXCR, applied by TCRdb to the 5' RACE reads, yields one record per CDR3 protein. The table shows 500,000 to 650,000 distinct CDR3 sequences, with about 27% occurring only once. These data were likewise used in another study, on T cells of mothers and their children.

Sequenced sample: blood. The receptor source for this set is a boy aged 2-9 years in good health. Both conserved end residues are part of each CDR3.

v_call: TRBV29-1
cdr3_aa: CSVEVGLTYEQYF

v_call: TRBV12-3/TRBV12-4
cdr3_aa: CASSLERVAFF

v_call: TRBV2
cdr3_aa: CASRAGIAVYGYTF

v_call: TRBV12-3/TRBV12-4
cdr3_aa: CASSLQLGTDTQYF

v_call: TRBV7-2
cdr3_aa: CASSLERAYNEKLFF

v_call: TRBV20-1
cdr3_aa: CSACDLNRGYQPQHF

v_call: TRBV7-9
cdr3_aa: CASSLAEVDTQYF

v_call: TRBV12-3/TRBV12-4
cdr3_aa: CASSRPGTSGGPQETQYF

v_call: TRBV6-5
cdr3_aa: CASSYSMSPEAFF

v_call: TRBV30
cdr3_aa: CAGDREDAEAFF

v_call: TRBV27
cdr3_aa: CASTGTSGSGNLYNEQFF

v_call: TRBV27
cdr3_aa: CASRGGAGTGELFF

v_call: TRBV4-2
cdr3_aa: CASSQGQGAGYEQYF

v_call: TRBV4-1
cdr3_aa: CASSHLTGGPITGELFF

v_call: TRBV19
cdr3_aa: CASSIDGTTDGYTF

v_call: TRBV12-3/TRBV12-4
cdr3_aa: CASTETGEEDYGYTF

v_call: TRBV6-2/TRBV6-3
cdr3_aa: CASSYGRPTSEQYF

v_call: TRBV14
cdr3_aa: CASSQVREASQYF

v_call: TRBV18
cdr3_aa: CASSASDEGYTF

v_call: TRBV12-5
cdr3_aa: CASGTRRLGLEMYQETQYF

v_call: TRBV27
cdr3_aa: CASSPSWGATNEQFF

v_call: TRBV10-3
cdr3_aa: CAISESLGRGETQYF

v_call: TRBV9
cdr3_aa: CASSVEPSGGTGELFF

v_call: TRBV14
cdr3_aa: CASSLGLNSYNEQFF

v_call: TRBV10-2
cdr3_aa: CASSDMTSNEQYF

v_call: TRBV11-2
cdr3_aa: CASSSLADSSYEQYF

v_call: TRBV7-9
cdr3_aa: CASSSKPGETKEQFF

v_call: TRBV27
cdr3_aa: CASSFPYSNQPQHF

v_call: TRBV3-1
cdr3_aa: CASNEADQETQYF

v_call: TRBV30
cdr3_aa: CAWSRREKLFF

v_call: TRBV5-5
cdr3_aa: CASSLGTSSYNSPLHF

v_call: TRBV4-2
cdr3_aa: CASSQDGTSGGNEQFF

v_call: TRBV3-1
cdr3_aa: CASSQVSETQYF

v_call: TRBV3-1
cdr3_aa: CASTPGQGARETQYF

v_call: TRBV7-9
cdr3_aa: CASSLGREAEAFF

v_call: TRBV28
cdr3_aa: CAGSPTYEQYF

v_call: TRBV18
cdr3_aa: CASSIPGQGGETQYF

v_call: TRBV6-5
cdr3_aa: CASGQDFSYEQYF

v_call: TRBV6-6
cdr3_aa: CASSYSARNNEQFF

v_call: TRBV5-1
cdr3_aa: CASSAGLTEAFF

v_call: TRBV11-2
cdr3_aa: CASSYGTGNTGELFF

v_call: TRBV20-1
cdr3_aa: CSALPGLAGGRETQYF

v_call: TRBV27
cdr3_aa: CASRPPGFMNTEAFF

v_call: TRBV6-1
cdr3_aa: CASSELAGADTQYF

v_call: TRBV6-6
cdr3_aa: CASSYGREQFF

v_call: TRBV3-1
cdr3_aa: CATSIGFSNEQFF

v_call: TRBV11-2
cdr3_aa: CASSLDPPQYF

v_call: TRBV20-1
cdr3_aa: CSARSAEMNTEAFF

v_call: TRBV10-3
cdr3_aa: CAIRTGNEQFF

v_call: TRBV7-2
cdr3_aa: CASSLRNGLRETQYF

v_call: TRBV12-3/TRBV12-4
cdr3_aa: CASSFQGLAGVGKNIQYF

v_call: TRBV7-3
cdr3_aa: CASSLERGEQFF

v_call: TRBV20-1
cdr3_aa: CSASAAITQAYEQYF

v_call: TRBV20-1
cdr3_aa: CSAMKGVTDTQYF

v_call: TRBV27
cdr3_aa: CASSYDRGRESSYNSPLHF

v_call: TRBV10-3
cdr3_aa: CAISELSLAGVDTQYF

v_call: TRBV10-3
cdr3_aa: CAIGDSQMNTEAFF

v_call: TRBV19
cdr3_aa: CASSMRAGLAGETQYF

v_call: TRBV18
cdr3_aa: CASSRGVGGVQTQYF

v_call: TRBV20-1
cdr3_aa: CSASSGNYGYTF